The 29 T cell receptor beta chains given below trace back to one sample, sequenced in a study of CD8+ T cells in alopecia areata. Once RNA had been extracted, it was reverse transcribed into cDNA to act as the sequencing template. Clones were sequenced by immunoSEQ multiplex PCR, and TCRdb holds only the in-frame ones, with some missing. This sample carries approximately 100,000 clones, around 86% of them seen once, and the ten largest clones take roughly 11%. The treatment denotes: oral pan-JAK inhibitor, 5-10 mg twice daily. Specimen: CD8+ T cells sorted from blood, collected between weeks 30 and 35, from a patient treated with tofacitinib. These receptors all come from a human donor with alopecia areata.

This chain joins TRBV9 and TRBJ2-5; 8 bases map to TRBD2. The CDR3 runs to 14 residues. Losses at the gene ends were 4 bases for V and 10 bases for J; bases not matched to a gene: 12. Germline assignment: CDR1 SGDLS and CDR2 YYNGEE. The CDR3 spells CASSFTGGPKDQYF. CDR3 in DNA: TGTGCCAGCAGCTTTACGGGGGGGCCCAAGGACCAGTACTTC.

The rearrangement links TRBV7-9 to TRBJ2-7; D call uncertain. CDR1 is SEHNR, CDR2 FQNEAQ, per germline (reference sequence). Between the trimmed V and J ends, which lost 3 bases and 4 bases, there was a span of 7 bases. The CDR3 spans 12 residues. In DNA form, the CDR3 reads TGTGCCAGCAGCTTCGGCAGATACGAGCAGTACTTC. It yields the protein CASSFGRYEQYF.

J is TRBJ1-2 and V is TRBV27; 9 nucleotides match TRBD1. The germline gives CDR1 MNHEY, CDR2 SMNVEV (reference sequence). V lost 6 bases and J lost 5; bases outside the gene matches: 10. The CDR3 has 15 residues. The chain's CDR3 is CASRKDRGRSYGYTF. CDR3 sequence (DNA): TGTGCCAGCAGGAAGGACAGGGGACGTAGTTATGGCTACACCTTC.

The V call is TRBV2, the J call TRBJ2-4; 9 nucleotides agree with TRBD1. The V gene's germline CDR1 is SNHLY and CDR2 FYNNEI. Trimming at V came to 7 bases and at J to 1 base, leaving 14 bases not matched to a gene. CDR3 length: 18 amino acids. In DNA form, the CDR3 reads TGTGCCAGCATTGGAGGGACAGGGAGTGTTGGGGCCAAAAACATTCAGTACTTC. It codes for CASIGGTGSVGAKNIQYF.

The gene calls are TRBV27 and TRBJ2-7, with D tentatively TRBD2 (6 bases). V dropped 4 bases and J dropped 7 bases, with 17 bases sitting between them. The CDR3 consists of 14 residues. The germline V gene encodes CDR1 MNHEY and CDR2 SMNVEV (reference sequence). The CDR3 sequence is CASSSEGGSREQYF. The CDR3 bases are TGTGCCAGCAGTTCCGAGGGAGGCTCTCGGGAGCAGTACTTC.

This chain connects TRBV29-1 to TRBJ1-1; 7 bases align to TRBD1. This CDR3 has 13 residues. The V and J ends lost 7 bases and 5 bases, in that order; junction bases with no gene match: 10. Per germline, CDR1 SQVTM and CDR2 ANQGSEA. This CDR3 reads CSACDRAVTEAFF. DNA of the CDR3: TGCAGCGCCTGTGACAGGGCGGTAACTGAAGCTTTCTTT.

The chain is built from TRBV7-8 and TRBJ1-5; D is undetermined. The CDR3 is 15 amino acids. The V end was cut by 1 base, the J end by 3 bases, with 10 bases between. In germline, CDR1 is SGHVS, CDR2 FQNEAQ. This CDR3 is CASSLEYGPNQPQHF. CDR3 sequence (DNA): TGTGCCAGCAGCTTAGAGTACGGGCCCAATCAGCCCCAGCATTTT.

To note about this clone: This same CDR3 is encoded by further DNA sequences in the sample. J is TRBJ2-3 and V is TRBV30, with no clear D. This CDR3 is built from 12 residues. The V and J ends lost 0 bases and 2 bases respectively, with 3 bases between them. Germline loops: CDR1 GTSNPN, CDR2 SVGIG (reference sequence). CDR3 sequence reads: CAWSVLTDTQYF. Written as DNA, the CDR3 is TGTGCCTGGAGTGTACTCACAGATACGCAGTATTTT. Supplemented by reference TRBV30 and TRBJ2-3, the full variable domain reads SQTIHQWPATLVQPVGSPLSLECTVEGTSNPNLYWYRQAAGRGLQLLFYSVGIGQISSEVPQNLSASRPQDRQFILSSKKLLLSDSGFYLCAWSVLTDTQYFGPGTRLTVL.

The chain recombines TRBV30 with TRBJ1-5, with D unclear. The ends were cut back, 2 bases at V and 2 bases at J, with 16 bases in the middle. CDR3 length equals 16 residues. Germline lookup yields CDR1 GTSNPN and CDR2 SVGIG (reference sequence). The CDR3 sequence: CAWSPPDTNGNQPQHF. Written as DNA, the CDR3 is TGTGCCTGGAGTCCTCCCGACACAAATGGCAATCAGCCCCAGCATTTT.

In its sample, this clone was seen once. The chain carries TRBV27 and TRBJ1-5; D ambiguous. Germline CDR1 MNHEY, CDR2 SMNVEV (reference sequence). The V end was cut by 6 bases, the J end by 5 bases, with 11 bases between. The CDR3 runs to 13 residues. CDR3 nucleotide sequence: TGTGCCAGCAGCCGCACGGGTTATCAGCCCCAGCATTTT. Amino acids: CASSRTGYQPQHF.

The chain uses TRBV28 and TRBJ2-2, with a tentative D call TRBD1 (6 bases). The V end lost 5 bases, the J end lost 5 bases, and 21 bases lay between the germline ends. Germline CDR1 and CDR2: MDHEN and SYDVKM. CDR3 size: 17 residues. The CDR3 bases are TGTGCCAGCAGTCTACGGGCGGACAGCTTATTTACCGGGGAGCTGTTTTTT. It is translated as CASSLRADSLFTGELFF.

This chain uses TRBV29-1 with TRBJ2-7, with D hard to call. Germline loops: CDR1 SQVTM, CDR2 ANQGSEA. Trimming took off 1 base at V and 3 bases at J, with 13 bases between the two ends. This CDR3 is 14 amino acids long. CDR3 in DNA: TGCAGCGTTGAAGGGGCAGGAGTTGTCTACGAGCAGTACTTC. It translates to CSVEGAGVVYEQYF.

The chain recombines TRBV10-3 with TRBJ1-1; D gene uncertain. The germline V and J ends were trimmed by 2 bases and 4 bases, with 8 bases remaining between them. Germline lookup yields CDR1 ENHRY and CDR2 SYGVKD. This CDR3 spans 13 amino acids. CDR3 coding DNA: TGTGCCATCAGTGAGATCAAAGGCACTGAAGCTTTCTTT. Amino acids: CAISEIKGTEAFF.

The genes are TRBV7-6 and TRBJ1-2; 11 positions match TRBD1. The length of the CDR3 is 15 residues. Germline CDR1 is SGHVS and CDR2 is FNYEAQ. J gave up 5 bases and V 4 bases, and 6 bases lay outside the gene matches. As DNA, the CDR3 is TGTGCCAGCAGCTCTGGACAGGGGGCGGGATATGGCTACACCTTC. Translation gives CASSSGQGAGYGYTF.

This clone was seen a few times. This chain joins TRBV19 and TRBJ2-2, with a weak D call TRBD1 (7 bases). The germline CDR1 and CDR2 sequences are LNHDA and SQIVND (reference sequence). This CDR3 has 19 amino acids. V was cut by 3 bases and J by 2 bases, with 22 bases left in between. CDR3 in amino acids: CASSISGGLAFFNTGELFF. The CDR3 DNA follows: TGTGCCAGTAGTATCTCAGGGGGGCTAGCGTTCTTCAACACCGGGGAGCTGTTTTTT.

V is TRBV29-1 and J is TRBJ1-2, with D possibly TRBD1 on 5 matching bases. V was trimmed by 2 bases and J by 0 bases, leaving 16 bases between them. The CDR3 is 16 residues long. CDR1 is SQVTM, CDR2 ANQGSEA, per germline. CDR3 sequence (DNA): TGCAGCGTTGAACAGGGAACCTCAGAAGCTAACTATGGCTACACCTTC. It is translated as CSVEQGTSEANYGYTF.

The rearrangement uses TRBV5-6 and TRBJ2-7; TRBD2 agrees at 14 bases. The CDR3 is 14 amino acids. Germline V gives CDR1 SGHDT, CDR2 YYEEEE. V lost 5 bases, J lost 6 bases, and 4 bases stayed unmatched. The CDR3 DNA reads TGTGCCAGCAGTTCCGGACTAGCGGGGGGCGAGCAGTACTTC. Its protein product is CASSSGLAGGEQYF.

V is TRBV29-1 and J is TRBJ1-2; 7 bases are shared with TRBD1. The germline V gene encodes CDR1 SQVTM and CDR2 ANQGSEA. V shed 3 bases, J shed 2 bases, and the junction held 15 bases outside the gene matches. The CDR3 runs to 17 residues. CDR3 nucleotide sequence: TGCAGCGTTGACCTTTCCGACAGGGACGTACCCAACTATGGCTACACCTTC. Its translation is CSVDLSDRDVPNYGYTF.

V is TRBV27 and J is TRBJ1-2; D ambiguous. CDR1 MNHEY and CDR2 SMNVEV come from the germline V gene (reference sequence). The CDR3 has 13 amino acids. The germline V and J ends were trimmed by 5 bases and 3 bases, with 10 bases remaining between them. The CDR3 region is CASSQRLYYGYTF. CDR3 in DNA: TGTGCCAGCAGTCAACGGCTTTACTATGGCTACACCTTC.

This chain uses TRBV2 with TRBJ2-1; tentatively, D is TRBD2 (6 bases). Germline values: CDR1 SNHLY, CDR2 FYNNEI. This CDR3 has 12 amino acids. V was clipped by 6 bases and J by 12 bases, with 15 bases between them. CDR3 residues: CASRGGISVQFF. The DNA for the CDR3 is TGTGCCAGCAGGGGGGGAATTTCGGTGCAGTTCTTC.

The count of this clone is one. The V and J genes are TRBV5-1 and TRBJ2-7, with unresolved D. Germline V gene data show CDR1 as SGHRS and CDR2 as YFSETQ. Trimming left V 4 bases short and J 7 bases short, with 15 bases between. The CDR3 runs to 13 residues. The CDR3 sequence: CASSPRSEEEQYF. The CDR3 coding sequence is TGCGCCAGCAGCCCGCGATCGGAAGAGGAGCAGTACTTC.

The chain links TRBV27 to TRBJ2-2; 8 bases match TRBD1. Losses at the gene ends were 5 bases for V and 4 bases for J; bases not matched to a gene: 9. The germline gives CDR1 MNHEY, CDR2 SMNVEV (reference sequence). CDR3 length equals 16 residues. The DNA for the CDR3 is TGTGCCAGCAGTATCTATCAGGGGGCTGGCACCGGGGAGCTGTTTTTT. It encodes CASSIYQGAGTGELFF.

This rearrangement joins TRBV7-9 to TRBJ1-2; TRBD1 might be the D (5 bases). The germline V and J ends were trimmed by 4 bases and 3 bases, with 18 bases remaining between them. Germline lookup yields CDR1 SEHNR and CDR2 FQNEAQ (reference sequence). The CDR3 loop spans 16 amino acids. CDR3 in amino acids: CASSSYRALGDYGYTF. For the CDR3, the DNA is TGTGCCAGCAGCTCCTACCGGGCCCTAGGGGACTATGGCTACACCTTC.

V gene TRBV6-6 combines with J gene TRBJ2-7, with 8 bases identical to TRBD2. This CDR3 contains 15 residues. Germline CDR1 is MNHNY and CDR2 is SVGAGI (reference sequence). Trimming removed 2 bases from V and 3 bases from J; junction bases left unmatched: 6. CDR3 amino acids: CASSYGGGRYYEQYF. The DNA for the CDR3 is TGTGCCAGCAGTTACGGCGGGGGGCGCTACTACGAGCAGTACTTC.

DNA of the CDR3: TGTGCCAGCAGCTCCCCCAGCGGGAGGGTCTACGAGCAGTACTTC. Translating gives CASSSPSGRVYEQYF. This chain links TRBV11-2 with TRBJ2-7, with 10 bases matching TRBD2. The germline V gene encodes CDR1 SGHAT and CDR2 FQNNGV. With 4 bases clipped from V and 3 bases from J, the junction kept 6 bases outside the gene matches. This CDR3 is 15 amino acids long.

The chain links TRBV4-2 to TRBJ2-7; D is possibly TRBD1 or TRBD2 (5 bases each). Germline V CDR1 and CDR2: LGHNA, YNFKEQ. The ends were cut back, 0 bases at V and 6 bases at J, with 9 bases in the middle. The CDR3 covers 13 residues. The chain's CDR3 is CASSQDAGGEQYF. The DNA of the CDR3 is TGTGCCAGCAGCCAAGACGCTGGGGGCGAGCAGTACTTC.

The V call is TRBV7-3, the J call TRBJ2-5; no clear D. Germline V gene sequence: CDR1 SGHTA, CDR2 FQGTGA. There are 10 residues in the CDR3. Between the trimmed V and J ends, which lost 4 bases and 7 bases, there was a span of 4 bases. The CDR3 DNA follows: TGTGCCAGCAGCTCCCCGACCCAGTACTTC. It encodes CASSSPTQYF.

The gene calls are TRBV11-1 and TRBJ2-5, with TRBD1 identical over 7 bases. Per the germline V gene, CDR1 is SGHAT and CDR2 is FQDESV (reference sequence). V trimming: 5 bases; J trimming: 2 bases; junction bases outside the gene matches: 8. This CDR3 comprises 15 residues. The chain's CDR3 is CASSLVGGLQETQYF. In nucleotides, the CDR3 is TGTGCCAGCAGCCTGGTAGGGGGCTTGCAAGAGACCCAGTACTTC.

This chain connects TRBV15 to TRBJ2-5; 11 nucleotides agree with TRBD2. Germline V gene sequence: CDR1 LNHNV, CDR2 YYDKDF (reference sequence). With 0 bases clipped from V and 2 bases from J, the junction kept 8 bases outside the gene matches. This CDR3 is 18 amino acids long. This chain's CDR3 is CATSRDNRSGRGQETQYF. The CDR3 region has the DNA TGTGCCACCAGCAGAGATAATCGTAGCGGGAGGGGGCAAGAGACCCAGTACTTC. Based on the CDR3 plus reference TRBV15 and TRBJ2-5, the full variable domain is DAMVIQNPRYQVTQFGKPVTLSCSQTLNHNVMYWYQQKSSQAPKLLFHYYDKDFNNEADTPDNFQSRRPNTSFCFLDIRSPGLGDTAMYLCATSRDNRSGRGQETQYFGPGTRLLVL.